The 22 T cell receptor beta chains below all came from one sample that was sequenced in a study of cytomegalovirus exposure and HLA in healthy donors. Primers: 60 Vbeta forward and 13 Jbeta reverse. Data came from immunoSEQ multiplex PCR; TCRdb stores just in-frame clones and leaves some out. The sample holds approximately 61,000 clones, roughly 74% seen once. The sequencing input was PBMCs. The origin of the receptors is a man between 18 and 35 years old in good health and CMV-seropositive.

J is TRBJ1-3 and V is TRBV9; 8 bases agree with TRBD1. Germline V gene sequence: CDR1 SGDLS, CDR2 YYNGEE. Trimming cost V 3 bases and J 0 bases; bases outside gene matches: 2. The CDR3 has 15 residues. The CDR3 DNA is TGTGCCAGCAGCGGACAGGGGTACTCTGGAAACACCATATATTTT. Encoded protein: CASSGQGYSGNTIYF.

V is TRBV5-1 and J is TRBJ1-2, with D maybe TRBD1 (6 bases). V lost 0 bases and J lost 8, with 11 bases in between. This CDR3 is built from 13 residues. Germline values: CDR1 SGHRS, CDR2 YFSETQ. CDR3 sequence: CASSLEGGRGYTF. The CDR3 coding sequence is TGCGCCAGCAGCTTGGAAGGGGGAAGAGGCTACACCTTC.

The chain uses TRBV30 and TRBJ2-4; 12 nucleotides align to TRBD2. Germline CDR1 and CDR2: GTSNPN and SVGIG (reference sequence). This CDR3 spans 17 amino acids. V shed 3 bases, J shed 4 bases, and the junction held 10 bases outside the gene matches. The DNA for the CDR3 is TGTGCCTGGAGCTTACCGGGACTAGCGGGTCTGAAAAACATTCAGTACTTC. Translation gives CAWSLPGLAGLKNIQYF.

In DNA form, the CDR3 reads TGTGCCAGCCGCGACAGGGGGACCGGGGAGCTGTTTTTT. Translated: CASRDRGTGELFF. The chain carries TRBV6-7 and TRBJ2-2; 9 nucleotides agree with TRBD1. TRBV6-7 is identified as an open reading frame with a role that is uncertain. The CDR3 extends over 13 amino acids. Germline trimming cut 8 bases from V and 5 bases from J; bases unmatched to any gene: 3.

The chain is built from TRBV25-1 and TRBJ2-7; a possible D gene is TRBD1 (5 bases). There are 14 residues in the CDR3. The germline V and J ends were trimmed by 6 bases and 0 bases, with 12 bases remaining between them. The germline V gene has CDR1 MGHDK and CDR2 SYGVNS. The chain's CDR3 is CASRKGAGSYEQYF. The CDR3 nucleotides read TGTGCCAGCAGAAAAGGGGCAGGCTCCTACGAGCAGTACTTC.

The chain has TRBV29-1 and TRBJ1-1, with 10 bases identical to TRBD1. The J segment lost 1 base and the V segment lost 8 bases, leaving 4 bases of the junction unmatched. Germline CDR1 is SQVTM and CDR2 is ANQGSEA. This CDR3 has 13 residues. CDR3 protein: CSSGTGANTEAFF. DNA for the CDR3: TGCAGCTCGGGGACAGGGGCGAACACTGAAGCTTTCTTT.

This chain joins TRBV6-5 and TRBJ2-1, with 10 bases aligning to TRBD1. The germline gives CDR1 MNHEY, CDR2 SVGAGI. The CDR3 length is 15 residues. With V trimmed by 5 bases and J by 6 bases, 7 bases remained unmatched. The CDR3 nucleotides are TGTGCCAGCAGTCGTTCGGGACAGGGGTCCAATGAGCAGTTCTTC. It specifies CASSRSGQGSNEQFF.

The J gene is TRBJ1-1, the V gene TRBV11-3, with TRBD1 matching over 9 bases. Losses at the gene ends were 5 bases for V and 4 bases for J; bases not matched to a gene: 5. This CDR3 is 14 amino acids long. Germline CDR1 SGHNT, CDR2 YENEEA. CDR3: CASSPGTGSTEAFF. The CDR3 nucleotides read TGTGCCAGCAGCCCCGGGACAGGGAGCACTGAAGCTTTCTTT.

The chain recombines TRBV5-1 with TRBJ1-5; no clear D. CDR3 length: 13 residues. Trimming took off 0 bases at V and 4 bases at J, with 5 bases between the two ends. In germline, CDR1 is SGHRS, CDR2 YFSETQ. The CDR3 here is CASSLAGNQPQHF. CDR3 nucleotide sequence: TGCGCCAGCAGCTTGGCCGGGAATCAGCCCCAGCATTTT.

The V gene is TRBV29-1, the J gene TRBJ2-5; 9 bases are a match to TRBD1. With V trimmed by 6 bases and J by 1 base, 9 bases remained unmatched. This CDR3 region has 15 residues. Germline V gene lookup returns CDR1 SQVTM and CDR2 ANQGSEA. The CDR3: CSVNLGTGFQETQYF. The CDR3 DNA reads as TGCAGCGTGAACCTCGGGACAGGGTTCCAAGAGACCCAGTACTTC.

The V gene is TRBV30, the J gene TRBJ1-1, with 7 bases fitting TRBD1. The V gene end was trimmed by 0 bases and the J gene end by 1 base; junction bases not matched to a gene: 5. Germline V lookup: CDR1 GTSNPN, CDR2 SVGIG (reference sequence). CDR3 length equals 15 residues. In DNA form, the CDR3 reads TGTGCCTGGAGTGTAGGGGGCACCTCGAACACTGAAGCTTTCTTT. Translating it yields CAWSVGGTSNTEAFF.

The V and J genes are TRBV25-1 and TRBJ1-4; 9 positions match TRBD1. The CDR3 loop spans 18 amino acids. The J segment lost 1 base and the V segment lost 6 bases, leaving 12 bases of the junction unmatched. Per germline, CDR1 MGHDK and CDR2 SYGVNS. The DNA for the CDR3 is TGTGCCAGCAGAGCCACCTCTACAGGGGGCGTAACTAATGAAAAACTGTTTTTT. Translation gives CASRATSTGGVTNEKLFF.

This clone showed up just once. V and J are TRBV2 and TRBJ1-6, with a possible D match to TRBD1 (5 bases). V was shortened by 8 bases and J by 10 bases, with 21 bases between the two germline ends. CDR3 length: 15 residues. Germline V gene data show CDR1 as SNHLY and CDR2 as FYNNEI. The CDR3 sequence is CASESFGGGASPLHF. The CDR3 region has the DNA TGTGCCAGCGAATCTTTCGGGGGAGGTGCGTCACCCCTCCACTTT.

The chain recombines TRBV7-9 with TRBJ2-7; maybe TRBD1 (6 bases). V dropped 5 bases and J dropped 3 bases, with 20 bases sitting between them. The germline gives CDR1 SEHNR, CDR2 FQNEAQ (reference sequence). The CDR3 runs 16 residues. CDR3 sequence (DNA): TGTGCCAGCAGCGGGGGATGGGGGCCTAATTACTACGAGCAGTACTTC. Translation: CASSGGWGPNYYEQYF. The full variable domain, with the rest looked up from reference TRBV7-9 and TRBJ2-7, is DTGVSQNPRHKITKRGQNVTFRCDPISEHNRLYWYRQTLGQGPEFLTYFQNEAQLEKSRLLSDRFSAERPKGSFSTLEIQRTEQGDSAMYLCASSGGWGPNYYEQYFGPGTRLTVT.

The CDR3 DNA reads as TGTGCCAGCAGTGTCTTTGAGACCTACGAGCAGTACTTC. The encoded protein is CASSVFETYEQYF. V is TRBV2 and J is TRBJ2-7; D gene uncertain. This CDR3 is 13 amino acids long. Germline CDR1 is SNHLY and CDR2 is FYNNEI. V lost 4 bases to trimming and J lost 2 bases, with 9 bases between them.

This clone has just a few counts. The chain uses TRBV6-1 and TRBJ2-2; 7 bases are shared with TRBD1. V lost 2 bases, J lost 3 bases, and 3 bases stayed unmatched. CDR3 length: 15 residues. The germline CDR1 and CDR2 sequences are MNHNS and SASEGT. Written as DNA, the CDR3 is TGTGCCAGCAGTGAAAGGACAGGAGACACCGGGGAGCTGTTTTTT. This gives the protein CASSERTGDTGELFF.

The rearrangement uses TRBV11-2 and TRBJ1-2; a possible D gene is TRBD1 (5 bases). This CDR3 region has 13 residues. The V end lost 1 base, the J end lost 8 bases, and 11 bases lay between the germline ends. Germline values: CDR1 SGHAT, CDR2 FQNNGV. CDR3 bases: TGTGCCAGCAGCTTAGGAACAGGCCGGGGCTACACCTTC. Its translation is CASSLGTGRGYTF.

The rearrangement joins TRBV6-1 to TRBJ2-3, with D unclear. Trimming removed 3 bases from V and 0 bases from J, with 10 bases in between. Germline V CDR1 and CDR2: MNHNS, SASEGT. CDR3 length: 15 amino acids. In nucleotides, the CDR3 is TGTGCCAGCAGTGATTACAGAGTTAGCACAGATACGCAGTATTTT. This translates into CASSDYRVSTDTQYF.

This chain uses TRBV4-1 with TRBJ1-2; the match to TRBD1 covers 8 bases. With 4 bases clipped from V and 8 bases from J, the junction kept 15 bases outside the gene matches. Germline V gene lookup returns CDR1 MGHRA and CDR2 YSYEKL. CDR3 length equals 16 residues. The CDR3 is CASSPIAGQGDEGYTF. CDR3 nucleotide sequence: TGCGCCAGCAGCCCCATTGCCGGACAGGGTGATGAAGGCTACACCTTC.

The chain carries TRBV2 and TRBJ1-5, with D uncertain. Trimming removed 6 bases at V and 5 bases at J, with 11 bases between. The CDR3 extends over 13 amino acids. The germline V gene has CDR1 SNHLY and CDR2 FYNNEI. CDR3 sequence (DNA): TGTGCCAGCAGAAAAGAGAGGGATCAGCCCCAGCATTTT. Its protein product is CASRKERDQPQHF.

The V gene is TRBV29-1, the J gene TRBJ2-1; 8 positions agree with TRBD2. Germline CDR1 SQVTM, CDR2 ANQGSEA. CDR3 length equals 14 residues. The J segment lost 3 bases and the V segment lost 1 base, leaving 2 bases of the junction unmatched. The CDR3 bases are TGCAGCGTTGAAGGCGGGGGGCTCTACAATGAGCAGTTCTTC. This gives the protein CSVEGGGLYNEQFF.

V is TRBV6-1 and J is TRBJ1-5; D is unresolved. Trimming left V 1 base short and J 7 bases short, with 11 bases between. Looked up from germline, CDR1 is MNHNS and CDR2 is SASEGT. CDR3 size: 14 residues. CDR3 coding DNA: TGTGCCAGCAGTGAAGGGGGAGGGCTCCAGCCCCAGCATTTT. Amino acid sequence: CASSEGGGLQPQHF.